This record concerns one T cell receptor beta chain sequence. The antigen is not known. There were TCR beta CDR3 regions amplified from RNA transcripts. HTBI primers drove first-round RT-PCR of the TCR CDR3. TCRdb independently ran MiXCR on the multiplex PCR reads; one entry per CDR3 protein. The sample carries about 720,000 distinct CDR3 sequences, approximately 16% recorded once. The data originate from a study of T cells in Graves' hyperthyroidism and ophthalmopathy. Study-level results: Blood also held most thyroid clonotypes expanded beyond 0.001.

Germline lookup yields CDR1 MNHEY and CDR2 SVGEGT. Trimming shortened V by 6 bases and J by 1 base, and 13 bases separated the two germline ends. This CDR3 is 14 amino acids long. The material sequenced was blood. The chain couples TRBV6-2 or TRBV6-3 to TRBJ2-7; D may correspond to TRBD1 or TRBD2 (5 bases each). The receptor was derived from a man aged 18 to 30 with Graves' hyperthyroidism. CDR3: CASRLRGVSYEQYF. CDR3 DNA: TGTGCCAGCAGGTTGCGAGGGGTATCCTACGAGCAGTACTTC.